This entry describes one T cell receptor (beta chain). Its antigen is still unknown. In germline, CDR1 is LGHNA, CDR2 YNFKEQ. Trimming took 1 base from V and 7 from J, leaving 10 bases between them. The CDR3 is made up of 13 amino acids. Sample time point: late sampling 161 to 241 days after vaccination in a few convalescent patients. Treatment defined: roughly 10-day PBMC culture with coronavirus spike peptide pools or control peptides (ViraFEST assay). The sample is drawn from a study of vaccination and CD4 T cells after COVID-19. Background on the study: The authors exposed cells to overlapping spike peptides derived from SARS-CoV-2, HCoV-NL63, HCoV-OC43 and HCoV-229E. As control conditions, cultures were given either a CEFX pool serving as positive control, an HIV-1 Nef pool, or no peptide at all. Study conclusions and caveats: Convalescent patients saw a median about 90% of their reactive clones show up only after vaccination.

At the Johns Hopkins FTIC core, DNA taken from cultured CD4+ T cells was sequenced by way of the Oncomine TCR Beta short-read assay. MiXCR, applied by TCRdb to the PCR reads, yields one record per CDR3 protein. This repertoire shows about 17,000 distinct CDR3 sequences, roughly 44% found once; its top ten account for roughly 21%. The input for sequencing was CD4+ T cells from blood, cultured in vitro, taken about 7 months after SARS-CoV-2 vaccination. This clonotype was obtained from a human donor who had recovered from COVID-19. The chain carries TRBV4-2 and TRBJ1-1; D unresolved. For the CDR3, the DNA is TGTGCCAGCAGCCAAGTGGCTGAATATGAAGCTTTCTTT. Protein: CASSQVAEYEAFF.